These 26 T cell receptor beta chains share one sample of origin, sequenced in a study of T cells in Graves' hyperthyroidism and ophthalmopathy. The CDR3 regions of TCR beta were amplified from RNA transcripts. In the first-round RT-PCR of the TCR CDR3, the HTBI primer set was used. TCRdb re-derived calls from the multiplex PCR reads in MiXCR, one entry per CDR3 protein. The sample holds more than 550,000 distinct CDR3 sequences; roughly 17% are singletons and the top ten take roughly 16%. The sequencing sample was made of blood. The receptors here all came from a man aged 50-60 years with Graves' hyperthyroidism.

The chain has TRBV27 and TRBJ1-5, with D possibly matching TRBD1 (6 bases). CDR1 MNHEY and CDR2 SMNVEV come from the germline V gene (reference sequence). This CDR3 is built from 16 residues. V was pared by 2 bases and J by 2 bases, with 13 bases between. The CDR3 loop reads CASSLQQGGGNQPQHF. The CDR3 DNA is TGTGCCAGCAGTTTACAACAGGGTGGTGGCAATCAGCCCCAGCATTTT.

This clonotype occurred many times. This rearrangement joins TRBV3-1 to TRBJ2-1, with 10 nucleotides matching TRBD2. Germline CDR1 is LGHDT and CDR2 is YNNKEL (reference sequence). Unmatched junction bases numbered 10, after V lost 6 bases and J lost 5 bases. This CDR3 is built from 16 residues. Here the CDR3 DNA reads TGTGCCAGCAGTCCTACTAGCGGGAAGTCTAACAATGAGCAGTTCTTC. It specifies CASSPTSGKSNNEQFF.

This clonotype was counted at least ten times. This chain joins TRBV15 and TRBJ2-7; possibly TRBD1 for D (5 bases). CDR3 length: 14 amino acids. Trimming removed 2 bases at V and 5 bases at J, with 13 bases between. Germline V gene data show CDR1 as LNHNV and CDR2 as YYDKDF (reference sequence). CDR3 loop: CATSRSREINEQYF. For the CDR3, the DNA is TGTGCCACCAGCAGAAGCAGGGAAATAAACGAGCAGTACTTC.

V gene TRBV5-1 combines with J gene TRBJ1-5; no clear D gene. This CDR3 comprises 16 residues. CDR1 and CDR2 (germline): SGHRS, YFSETQ. V was trimmed by 4 bases and J by 13 bases, leaving 27 bases between them. This CDR3 reads CASSPRAGKGNQAQHF. CDR3 bases: TGCGCCAGCAGCCCAAGGGCGGGAAAAGGCAATCAGGCGCAGCATTTT.

In this sample, this clonotype turned up many times. This chain links TRBV12-3 or TRBV12-4 with TRBJ1-1; D gene ambiguous. Trimming removed 0 bases at V and 7 bases at J, with 3 bases between. The CDR3 has 11 amino acids. The CDR3 nucleotides are TGTGCCAGCAGTTTAGCTAATGAAGCTTTCTTT. Translation: CASSLANEAFF.

This clonotype was seen ten or more times. The CDR3 nucleotides read TGTGCCAGCAGCTTACGTTCCCTATTCTACAATGAGCAGTTCTTC. It specifies CASSLRSLFYNEQFF. The V call is TRBV7-8, the J call TRBJ2-1; unclear D gene. CDR3 length equals 15 residues. Trimming left V 2 bases short and J 3 bases short, with 11 bases between. The germline gives CDR1 SGHVS, CDR2 FQNEAQ.

The rearrangement links TRBV6-1 to TRBJ1-2; D may be TRBD1 (5 bases). V dropped 3 bases and J dropped 4 bases, with 12 bases sitting between them. CDR1 and CDR2 from the germline V gene are MNHNS and SASEGT. The CDR3 spans 14 residues. CDR3 in DNA: TGTGCCAGCAGTGATTGGGGGATTGGCTATGGCTACACCTTC. It codes for CASSDWGIGYGYTF.

This clonotype was seen ten or more times. J is TRBJ1-6 and V is TRBV2; D is uncertain. The CDR3 has 15 amino acids. Trimming took off 7 bases at V and 1 base at J, with 11 bases between the two ends. CDR1 SNHLY and CDR2 FYNNEI come from the germline V gene. The CDR3 DNA reads TGTGCCAGCACCCCCGGAAGGTCCTATAATTCACCCCTCCACTTT. This encodes CASTPGRSYNSPLHF. Full variable domain (outside the CDR3, taken from reference TRBV2 and TRBJ1-6): EPEVTQTPSHQVTQMGQEVILRCVPISNHLYFYWYRQILGQKVEFLVSFYNNEISEKSEIFDDQFSVERPDGSNFTLKIRSTKLEDSAMYFCASTPGRSYNSPLHFGNGTRLTVT.

This clonotype was recorded many times. V is TRBV30 and J is TRBJ2-1; D remains ambiguous. Germline lookup yields CDR1 GTSNPN and CDR2 SVGIG (reference sequence). Trimming cost V 3 bases and J 10 bases, with 13 bases left between them. This CDR3 spans 12 amino acids. CDR3 nucleotide sequence: TGTGCCTGGAGCGTAGGGTCGGCCGAGCAGTTCTTC. Its translation is CAWSVGSAEQFF.

This clonotype was detected a few times. The chain links TRBV30 to TRBJ1-1; D ambiguous. The CDR3 is 11 amino acids. V dropped 4 bases and J dropped 10 bases, with 13 bases sitting between them. Germline V gene sequence: CDR1 GTSNPN, CDR2 SVGIG (reference sequence). The CDR3 region is CAWTGTRVAFF. CDR3 nucleotide sequence: TGTGCCTGGACTGGAACCCGGGTAGCTTTCTTT.

V gene TRBV4-3 combines with J gene TRBJ1-4; D perhaps matches TRBD1 (6 bases). Germline V gives CDR1 LGHNA, CDR2 YSLEER. The CDR3 extends over 15 amino acids. V lost 1 base to trimming and J lost 7 bases, with 13 bases between them. DNA of the CDR3: TGCGCCAGCAGCCAAGGGTGGGGGGGCAGTGAAAAACTGTTTTTT. Protein: CASSQGWGGSEKLFF.

The chain recombines TRBV5-5 with TRBJ2-7; 9 nucleotides agree with TRBD1. Germline V CDR1 and CDR2: SGHKS, YYEKEE (reference sequence). CDR3 size: 18 residues. V lost 2 bases to trimming and J lost 4 bases; unmatched junction nucleotides: 16. CDR3 sequence (DNA): TGTGCCAGCAGCTTCTACCCTCCGCGGGGACAGGGAAAGTACGAGCAGTACTTC. It specifies CASSFYPPRGQGKYEQYF.

The chain recombines TRBV19 with TRBJ2-1; TRBD1 matches 9 bases. The junction had 16 bases not matched to a gene; V was cut back by 7 bases and J by 0 bases. The CDR3 consists of 19 residues. Germline CDR1 is LNHDA and CDR2 is SQIVND (reference sequence). The CDR3 spells CASTSGTGSSGSSYNEQFF. The CDR3 coding sequence is TGTGCCAGTACGAGCGGGACAGGGTCGTCAGGTAGCTCCTACAATGAGCAGTTCTTC.

This clonotype was found many times. This rearrangement joins TRBV12-3 or TRBV12-4 to TRBJ2-1; 10 nucleotides line up with TRBD2. With V trimmed by 6 bases and J by 7 bases, 9 bases remained unmatched. This CDR3 is 15 amino acids long. The CDR3 loop is CASRIASGRINEQFF. DNA for the CDR3: TGTGCCAGCAGAATTGCTAGCGGGAGAATAAATGAGCAGTTCTTC.

This clonotype was found a few times. This sequence joins TRBV30 and TRBJ2-1; D perhaps matches TRBD2 (5 bases). Germline CDR1 GTSNPN, CDR2 SVGIG (reference sequence). The CDR3 spans 11 residues. Trimming left V 1 base short and J 7 bases short, with 5 bases between. This CDR3 is CAWSGGNEQFF. CDR3 sequence (DNA): TGTGCCTGGAGTGGAGGGAATGAGCAGTTCTTC.

This clonotype occurred a few times. The rearrangement joins TRBV27 to TRBJ2-3; D remains unclear. The CDR3 runs to 14 residues. CDR1 is MNHEY and CDR2 is SMNVEV in the germline V gene (reference sequence). V lost 0 bases and J 1 base, leaving 5 bases between the germline ends. CDR3 sequence reads: CASSLSKGTDTQYF. DNA of the CDR3: TGTGCCAGCAGTTTATCGAAGGGCACAGATACGCAGTATTTT.

This chain links TRBV6-7 with TRBJ2-7; TRBD1 might be the D (5 bases). TRBV6-7 is known as an ORF, though its function is uncertain. There are 11 residues in the CDR3. V lost 10 bases and J 5 bases, leaving 12 bases between the germline ends. The CDR3 protein is CATRGAHEQYF. The CDR3 DNA reads TGTGCCACCCGTGGGGCCCACGAGCAGTACTTC.

The chain has TRBV4-3 and TRBJ2-3, with TRBD2 identical over 7 bases. From germline, CDR1 is LGHNA and CDR2 YSLEER. The CDR3 has 16 residues. With 0 bases clipped from V and 5 bases from J, the junction kept 8 bases outside the gene matches. This CDR3 reads CASSQDGRENQDTQYF. Written as DNA, the CDR3 is TGCGCCAGCAGCCAAGACGGGCGGGAGAATCAAGATACGCAGTATTTT.

This clonotype was seen many times. This chain joins TRBV2 and TRBJ1-2, with D unresolved. CDR3 length: 13 amino acids. Trimming left V 6 bases short and J 7 bases short, with 15 bases between. Germline CDR1 SNHLY, CDR2 FYNNEI. In nucleotides, the CDR3 is TGTGCCAGCAGAGGCCAGACCTCGGGTGGCTACACCTTC. Protein product: CASRGQTSGGYTF. The full variable domain, with the rest looked up from reference TRBV2 and TRBJ1-2, is EPEVTQTPSHQVTQMGQEVILRCVPISNHLYFYWYRQILGQKVEFLVSFYNNEISEKSEIFDDQFSVERPDGSNFTLKIRSTKLEDSAMYFCASRGQTSGGYTFGSGTRLTVV.

V is TRBV3-1 and J is TRBJ1-2; 7 nucleotides match TRBD1. V lost 1 base, J lost 5 bases, and 16 bases stayed unmatched. Germline-derived CDR1 and CDR2 are LGHDT and YNNKEL (reference sequence). The CDR3 contains 18 residues. CDR3 in DNA: TGTGCCAGCAGCCAAGCAGCGTGGCAGGGGGTATCAGGATATGGCTACACCTTC. Translation: CASSQAAWQGVSGYGYTF. Full variable domain (outside the CDR3, taken from reference TRBV3-1 and TRBJ1-2): DTAVSQTPKYLVTQMGNDKSIKCEQNLGHDTMYWYKQDSKKFLKIMFSYNNKELIINETVPNRFSPKSPDKAHLNLHINSLELGDSAVYFCASSQAAWQGVSGYGYTFGSGTRLTVV.

The V and J genes are TRBV7-2 and TRBJ1-5, with 9 bases that match TRBD1. The J segment lost 0 bases and the V segment lost 1 base, leaving 4 bases of the junction unmatched. The CDR3 runs to 17 residues. Germline values: CDR1 SGHTA, CDR2 FQGNSA. The CDR3 loop reads CASSLVTGGFSNQPQHF. In nucleotides, the CDR3 is TGTGCCAGCAGCTTAGTGACAGGGGGTTTTAGCAATCAGCCCCAGCATTTT. The full variable domain, completed using reference TRBV7-2 and TRBJ1-5, is GAGVSQSPSNKVTEKGKDVELRCDPISGHTALYWYRQSLGQGLEFLIYFQGNSAPDKSGLPSDRFSAERTGGSVSTLTIQRTQQEDSAVYLCASSLVTGGFSNQPQHFGDGTRLSIL.

This clonotype was found many times. V usage is TRBV12-5 and J usage is TRBJ2-1; 9 bases fit TRBD1. CDR3 length equals 15 residues. The trim removed 9 bases at V and 5 bases at J, leaving 11 bases unmatched. From germline, CDR1 is LGHNT and CDR2 FRNRAP. The CDR3 region is CASALGTGTHNEQFF. As DNA, the CDR3 is TGTGCTAGCGCCCTCGGGACAGGGACCCACAATGAGCAGTTCTTC.

This chain joins TRBV28 and TRBJ2-3; no clear D. CDR3 length equals 17 residues. Germline CDR1 is MDHEN and CDR2 is SYDVKM. Trimming took 4 bases from V and 1 from J, leaving 18 bases between them. The CDR3 DNA follows: TGTGCCAGCAGTTCCGGACCTTCCCAACTTCGCACAGATACGCAGTATTTT. It encodes CASSSGPSQLRTDTQYF.

V gene TRBV9 combines with J gene TRBJ2-3; 7 bases map to TRBD2. V shed 0 bases and J 0 bases; nucleotides not matched to a gene: 7. Germline V CDR1 and CDR2: SGDLS, YYNGEE. The CDR3 is 17 amino acids. CDR3 residues: CASSVDPSSGSTDTQYF. In nucleotides, the CDR3 is TGTGCCAGCAGCGTAGATCCTTCTAGCGGTAGCACAGATACGCAGTATTTT.

The chain recombines TRBV12-3 or TRBV12-4 with TRBJ1-5; D perhaps matches TRBD1 (5 bases). There are 14 residues in the CDR3. Trimming pared 4 bases from V and 1 base from J, leaving 8 bases between. CDR3: CASSSWDSNQPQHF. CDR3 coding DNA: TGTGCCAGCAGTTCGTGGGACAGCAATCAGCCCCAGCATTTT.

A remark on this clonotype: Since a much larger clone is just one base distant, this may be a read error. The conserved final phenylalanine or tryptophan is absent from the CDR3, which likely points to a read error. This sequence joins TRBV9 and TRBJ1-5, with D uncertain. Germline CDR1 is SGDLS and CDR2 is YYNGEE. This CDR3 has 14 amino acids. With 1 base removed from V and 1 base from J, the gap between germline ends came to 6 bases. DNA for the CDR3: TGTGCCAGCAGCGTAACCGACAGCAATCAGCCCCAGCATATT. This translates into CASSVTDSNQPQHI.